What follows are 22 T cell receptor beta chains derived from one specimen sequenced in a study of identical twins. TCRdb called the 5' RACE reads again in MiXCR, with one record for every CDR3 protein. Among approximately 700,000 distinct CDR3 sequences listed, over 5% were seen once. Sequencing was done on a sample of naive T cells sorted from blood. Every receptor here comes from a man in his late teens or twenties in good health.

This clonotype was observed at least ten times. V is TRBV6-5 and J is TRBJ1-6; 7 nucleotides match TRBD1. Per the germline V gene, CDR1 is MNHEY and CDR2 is SVGAGI. The V gene end was trimmed by 2 bases and the J gene end by 9 bases; junction bases not matched to a gene: 4. This CDR3 has 14 residues. The CDR3 nucleotides read TGTGCCAGCAGTTACCAGGGGGTGGGTTCACCCCTCCACTTT. Translating gives CASSYQGVGSPLHF.

This clonotype was detected ten times or more. The gene calls are TRBV5-1 and TRBJ2-3; 10 bases agree with TRBD2. CDR3 length: 16 residues. The germline CDR1 and CDR2 sequences are SGHRS and YFSETQ. Trimming removed 0 bases from V and 5 bases from J; junction bases left unmatched: 6. Here the CDR3 reads CASSLALAGVGDTQYF. Here the CDR3 DNA reads TGCGCCAGCAGCTTGGCCCTAGCGGGAGTCGGAGATACGCAGTATTTT. Combining the CDR3 with reference TRBV5-1 and TRBJ2-3 gives the whole variable domain KAGVTQTPRYLIKTRGQQVTLSCSPISGHRSVSWYQQTPGQGLQFLFEYFSETQRNKGNFPGRFSGRQFSNSRSEMNVSTLELGDSALYLCASSLALAGVGDTQYFGPGTRLTVL.

Details on this clonotype: This may stem from a read error, because a much larger clone lies one nucleotide away. V is TRBV12-3 or TRBV12-4 and J is TRBJ1-4; D perhaps matches TRBD1 (6 bases). The CDR3 length is 14 residues. The CDR3 reads CAGRQGGTSEKLFF. The CDR3 DNA follows: TGTGCCGGCAGACAAGGGGGGACGAGTGAAAAACTGTTTTTT.

This clonotype was seen many times. This rearrangement joins TRBV24-1 to TRBJ1-2, with 7 bases fitting TRBD1. Trimming took 4 bases from V and 8 from J; bases not matched to a gene: 9. This CDR3 comprises 14 residues. Germline assignment: CDR1 KGHDR and CDR2 SFDVKD. CDR3 in DNA: TGTGCCACCAGTGAGGATGGACAGGTCCGAGGCTACACCTTC. Translation: CATSEDGQVRGYTF.

The rearrangement uses TRBV5-1 and TRBJ1-4; 12 bases line up with TRBD1. V shed 5 bases and J 5 bases; nucleotides not matched to a gene: 7. Germline CDR1 reads SGHRS; CDR2 reads YFSETQ. The CDR3 consists of 16 residues. The CDR3 here is CASSWGQGATNEKLFF. The CDR3 nucleotides read TGCGCCAGCAGTTGGGGACAGGGGGCGACGAATGAAAAACTGTTTTTT.

This clonotype was recorded many times. This chain connects TRBV4-1 to TRBJ2-2, with D perhaps being TRBD1 or TRBD2 (5 bases each). The CDR3 is 15 residues long. Trimming removed 1 base at V and 6 bases at J, with 12 bases between. CDR1 is MGHRA and CDR2 is YSYEKL in the germline V gene. The DNA of the CDR3 is TGCGCCAGCAGCCAAGTTTGGGGGTCCTCCGGGGAGCTGTTTTTT. Amino acids: CASSQVWGSSGELFF.

There are many counts of this clonotype. The chain employs TRBV6-5 and TRBJ2-1, with 10 bases matching TRBD2. The CDR3 is 16 residues long. The V and J ends lost 1 base and 8 bases, in that order; junction bases with no gene match: 8. Germline V gives CDR1 MNHEY, CDR2 SVGAGI. CDR3 DNA sequence: TGTGCCAGCAGTTACTTGCCTAGCGGGAGAGTCTATGAGCAGTTCTTC. It encodes CASSYLPSGRVYEQFF.

The chain recombines TRBV19 with TRBJ2-3; 8 bases match TRBD2. Trimming took 5 bases from V and 4 from J; bases not matched to a gene: 8. The CDR3 has 15 amino acids. Germline V gene lookup returns CDR1 LNHDA and CDR2 SQIVND (reference sequence). For the CDR3, the DNA is TGTGCCAGTAGTGATAACGGGAGGGCCCCAGATACGCAGTATTTT. Amino acid sequence: CASSDNGRAPDTQYF.

This clonotype was observed at least ten times. The chain is built from TRBV24-1 and TRBJ2-1, with 8 bases aligning to TRBD2. Unmatched junction bases numbered 9, after V lost 5 bases and J lost 4 bases. This CDR3 is 16 amino acids long. Per the germline V gene, CDR1 is KGHDR and CDR2 is SFDVKD. The chain's CDR3 is CATSASGLGDYNEQFF. CDR3 nucleotides: TGTGCCACCAGTGCCTCGGGACTAGGGGATTACAATGAGCAGTTCTTC.

At least ten counts were recorded for this clonotype. This chain links TRBV6-1 with TRBJ1-5; D ambiguous. Trimming took 4 bases from V and 13 from J, leaving 2 bases between them. The germline CDR1 and CDR2 sequences are MNHNS and SASEGT. This CDR3 is 8 amino acids long. DNA for the CDR3: TGTGCCAGCAGTGGTCAGCATTTT. It specifies CASSGQHF.

To note about this clonotype: Because the CDR3 is missing its conserved closing phenylalanine or tryptophan, this is likely a read error. The chain combines TRBV7-3 with TRBJ2-3, with D possibly matching TRBD2 (6 bases). CDR1 and CDR2 from the germline V gene are SGHTA and FQGTGA. The CDR3 extends over 16 amino acids. Trimming took 5 bases from V and 7 from J, leaving 22 bases between them. The CDR3 protein is CASSLNNLPGTYTQYL. In DNA form, the CDR3 reads TGTGCCAGCAGCCTAAACAATCTGCCGGGGACTTATACGCAGTATTTA.

The chain links TRBV6-1 to TRBJ1-5, with TRBD1 as a possible D gene (5 bases). This CDR3 is built from 16 residues. The ends were cut back, 7 bases at V and 1 base at J, with 17 bases in the middle. Germline CDR1 is MNHNS and CDR2 is SASEGT. CDR3 residues: CASTPIGGRSNQPQHF. The CDR3 bases are TGTGCCAGCACTCCTATCGGGGGACGGAGCAATCAGCCCCAGCATTTT.

As concerns this clonotype: No conserved phenylalanine or tryptophan ends this CDR3, so it is likely a read error. The V call is TRBV10-3, the J call TRBJ1-2; D is unresolved. The CDR3 is 14 amino acids. The germline V and J ends were trimmed by 4 bases and 3 bases, with 12 bases remaining between them. Per germline, CDR1 ENHRY and CDR2 SYGVKD. CDR3 DNA sequence: TGTGCCATCAGTGGGGCAGAAGCCCACTATGGCTACACCTGC. Residues: CAISGAEAHYGYTC.

The V and J genes are TRBV5-1 and TRBJ2-5; TRBD1 or TRBD2 may be the D gene (6 bases each). The CDR3 length is 15 residues. Germline assignment: CDR1 SGHRS and CDR2 YFSETQ. The V and J ends lost 1 base and 5 bases respectively, with 15 bases between them. This chain's CDR3 is CASSLRGVLVETQYF. CDR3 sequence (DNA): TGCGCCAGCAGCTTGAGGGGGGTTCTTGTGGAGACCCAGTACTTC.

The chain couples TRBV4-2 to TRBJ2-3, with 9 bases lining up with TRBD1. There are 16 residues in the CDR3. Per germline, CDR1 LGHNA and CDR2 YNFKEQ. V dropped 3 bases and J dropped 0; count of bases not matched to a gene: 4. The CDR3, as DNA: TGTGCCAGCAGCCAGCGCACAGGGGGCAGCACAGATACGCAGTATTTT. Its translation: CASSQRTGGSTDTQYF.

The chain carries TRBV19 and TRBJ1-4, with D tentatively TRBD1 (5 bases). Per germline, CDR1 LNHDA and CDR2 SQIVND (reference sequence). Trimming removed 2 bases at V and 8 bases at J, with 9 bases between. This CDR3 has 13 amino acids. For the CDR3, the DNA is TGTGCCAGTAGTATAACAGGAGGGGAAAAACTGTTTTTT. It specifies CASSITGGEKLFF.

This clonotype was seen a few times. The chain carries TRBV3-1 and TRBJ1-4; perhaps TRBD1 as D (6 bases). V was trimmed by 1 base and J by 10 bases, leaving 10 bases between them. Per germline, CDR1 LGHDT and CDR2 YNNKEL (reference sequence). This CDR3 comprises 13 residues. The CDR3 reads CASSQGAGVKLFF. The CDR3 bases are TGTGCCAGCAGCCAAGGGGCAGGGGTAAAACTGTTTTTT.

The V and J genes are TRBV9 and TRBJ2-1; D remains ambiguous. This CDR3 has 13 residues. V dropped 3 bases and J dropped 8 bases, with 12 bases sitting between them. From germline, CDR1 is SGDLS and CDR2 YYNGEE. The CDR3: CASSEDVMDEQFF. In DNA, the CDR3 is TGTGCCAGCAGCGAGGACGTTATGGATGAGCAGTTCTTC.

This clonotype came up many times. V is TRBV15 and J is TRBJ2-3; 9 positions match TRBD2. V dropped 0 bases and J dropped 2; count of bases not matched to a gene: 9. CDR1 is LNHNV and CDR2 is YYDKDF in the germline V gene (reference sequence). CDR3 length: 18 residues. The CDR3 spells CATSREAAGGPVTDTQYF. The CDR3 nucleotides read TGTGCCACCAGCAGAGAGGCTGCGGGAGGGCCCGTCACAGATACGCAGTATTTT. Supplemented by reference TRBV15 and TRBJ2-3, the full variable domain reads DAMVIQNPRYQVTQFGKPVTLSCSQTLNHNVMYWYQQKSSQAPKLLFHYYDKDFNNEADTPDNFQSRRPNTSFCFLDIRSPGLGDTAMYLCATSREAAGGPVTDTQYFGPGTRLTVL.

This clonotype came up a few times. CDR3 bases: TGCGCCAGCAGCCAAGAGGGGGTTCGTCAAGAGACCCAGTACTTC. Its translation: CASSQEGVRQETQYF. The V call is TRBV4-1, the J call TRBJ2-5; D assignment may be TRBD1 or TRBD2 (5 bases each). This CDR3 is 15 amino acids long. CDR1 is MGHRA and CDR2 is YSYEKL in the germline V gene. V dropped 0 bases and J dropped 2 bases, with 10 bases sitting between them.

This clonotype was seen a handful of times. This sequence joins TRBV20-1 and TRBJ1-5; D perhaps matches TRBD1 (6 bases). Germline CDR1 is DFQATT and CDR2 is SNEGSKA (reference sequence). The V end was cut by 5 bases, the J end by 4 bases, with 12 bases between. The length of the CDR3 is 13 residues. The DNA of the CDR3 is TGCAGTGCTGGAGGACAGCATAATCAGCCCCAGCATTTT. Protein sequence: CSAGGQHNQPQHF.

This clonotype was seen repeatedly, ten times or more. The rearrangement links TRBV29-1 to TRBJ2-2; D remains unclear. The CDR3 sequence is 12 residues long. V was trimmed by 5 bases and J by 4 bases, leaving 8 bases between them. CDR1 and CDR2 (germline): SQVTM, ANQGSEA. Here the CDR3 DNA reads TGCAGCGTTTCAAGTGGCACCGGGGAGCTGTTTTTT. It translates to CSVSSGTGELFF.